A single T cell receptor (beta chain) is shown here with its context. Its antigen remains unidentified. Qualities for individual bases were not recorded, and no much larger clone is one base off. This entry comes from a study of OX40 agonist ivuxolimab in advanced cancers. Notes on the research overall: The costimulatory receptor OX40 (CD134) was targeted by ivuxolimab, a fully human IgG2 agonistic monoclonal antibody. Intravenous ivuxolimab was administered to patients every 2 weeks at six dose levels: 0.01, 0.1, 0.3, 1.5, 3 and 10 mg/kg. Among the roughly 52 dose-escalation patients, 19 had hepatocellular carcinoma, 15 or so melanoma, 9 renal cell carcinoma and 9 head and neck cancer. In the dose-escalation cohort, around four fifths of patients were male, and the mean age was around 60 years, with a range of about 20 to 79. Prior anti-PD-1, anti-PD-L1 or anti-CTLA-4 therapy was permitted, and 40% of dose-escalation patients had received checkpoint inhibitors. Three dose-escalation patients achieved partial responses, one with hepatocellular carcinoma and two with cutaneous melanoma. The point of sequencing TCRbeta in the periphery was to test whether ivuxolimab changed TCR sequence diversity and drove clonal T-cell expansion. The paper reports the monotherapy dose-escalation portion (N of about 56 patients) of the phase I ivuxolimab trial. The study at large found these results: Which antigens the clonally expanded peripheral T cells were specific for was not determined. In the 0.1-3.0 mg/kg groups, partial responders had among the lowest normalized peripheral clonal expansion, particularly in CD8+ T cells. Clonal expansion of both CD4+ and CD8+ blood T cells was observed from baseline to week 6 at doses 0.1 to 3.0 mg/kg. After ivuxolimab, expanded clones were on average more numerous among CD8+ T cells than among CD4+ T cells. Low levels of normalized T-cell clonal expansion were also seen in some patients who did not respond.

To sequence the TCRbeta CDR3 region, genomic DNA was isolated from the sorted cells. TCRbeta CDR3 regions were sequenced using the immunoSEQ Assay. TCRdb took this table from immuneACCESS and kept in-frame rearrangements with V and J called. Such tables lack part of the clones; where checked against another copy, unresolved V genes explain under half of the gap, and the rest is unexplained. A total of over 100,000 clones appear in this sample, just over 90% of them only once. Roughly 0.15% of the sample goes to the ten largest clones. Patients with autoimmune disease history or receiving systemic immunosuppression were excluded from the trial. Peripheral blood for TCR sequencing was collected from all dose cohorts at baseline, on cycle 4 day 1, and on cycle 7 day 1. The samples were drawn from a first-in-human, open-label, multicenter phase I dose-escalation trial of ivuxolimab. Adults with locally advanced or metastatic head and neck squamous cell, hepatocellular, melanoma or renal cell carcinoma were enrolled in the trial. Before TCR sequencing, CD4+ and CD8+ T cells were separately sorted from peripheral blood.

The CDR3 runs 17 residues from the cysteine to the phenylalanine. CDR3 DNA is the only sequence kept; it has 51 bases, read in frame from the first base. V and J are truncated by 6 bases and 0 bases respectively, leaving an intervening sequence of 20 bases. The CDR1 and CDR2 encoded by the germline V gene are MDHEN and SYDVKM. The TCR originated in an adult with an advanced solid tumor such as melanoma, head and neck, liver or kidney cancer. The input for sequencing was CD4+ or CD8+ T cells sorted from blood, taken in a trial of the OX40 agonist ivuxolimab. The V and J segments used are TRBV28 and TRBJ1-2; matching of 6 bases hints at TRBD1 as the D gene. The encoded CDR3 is CASRNLGTPITNYGYTF. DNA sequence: TGTGCCAGCAGGAATCTAGGGACACCGATTACTAACTATGGCTACACCTTC.